The 16 T cell receptor beta chains below were found in one sample sequenced in a study of identical twins (dated by TCRdb to 2016 to 2017). Libraries were prepared through 5' RACE. The data were produced on an Illumina HiSeq 2000. TCRdb ran its own pipeline on the public reads, namely fastp trimming at Q25 and MiXCR clone calling, and kept in-frame beta chains. Under each unique CDR3 protein, matching rows form one entry showing the most common genes and DNA. The sample records some 730,000 distinct CDR3 sequences, about 20% of which are singletons. About 12% of the sample is held by the ten biggest clonotypes. The same data also contributed to another study, on T cells expressing NK-cell markers.

Sequencing was performed on PBMCs. The receptor source for this set is a woman aged 18-29 years in good health.

This clonotype was counted between two and nine times. V usage is TRBV30 and J usage is TRBJ2-1; TRBD2 is a possible D gene (7 bases). This CDR3 is 15 amino acids long. Germline V gene lookup returns CDR1 GTSNPN and CDR2 SVGIG (reference sequence). With 1 base removed from V and 8 bases from J, the gap between germline ends came to 18 bases. CDR3 sequence reads: CAWSETRWEGDEQFF. The CDR3 nucleotides are TGTGCCTGGAGTGAAACAAGGTGGGAGGGGGATGAGCAGTTCTTC.

The gene calls are TRBV7-3 and TRBJ2-2, with 7 bases lining up with TRBD1. Trimming took 6 bases from V and 12 from J; bases not matched to a gene: 7. The length of the CDR3 is 12 residues. The germline V gene encodes CDR1 SGHTA and CDR2 FQGTGA. CDR3: CASRSEGAQLFF. DNA for the CDR3: TGTGCCAGCAGATCTGAGGGGGCCCAGCTGTTTTTT.

The chain recombines TRBV12-3 or TRBV12-4 with TRBJ1-1; the D gene is possibly TRBD1 (6 bases). The CDR3 has 12 residues. V shed 4 bases and J shed 10 bases, with 13 bases lying between them. The CDR3 is CASSYRAARAFF. The CDR3, as DNA: TGTGCCAGCAGTTACAGGGCCGCGAGAGCTTTCTTT.

This chain joins TRBV5-1 and TRBJ2-3; either TRBD1 or TRBD2 may supply D (6 bases each). CDR3 length equals 15 residues. In germline, CDR1 is SGHRS, CDR2 YFSETQ. The ends were cut back, 3 bases at V and 2 bases at J, with 13 bases in the middle. The chain's CDR3 is CASSSVGGTTDTQYF. The CDR3 DNA is TGCGCCAGCAGCTCCGTAGGGGGGACCACAGATACGCAGTATTTT.

This clonotype was seen more than once but under ten times. The CDR3: CASSSMGHIKDYGYTF. CDR3 DNA sequence: TGTGCCAGCAGTTCGATGGGACACATTAAGGACTATGGCTACACCTTC. The chain combines TRBV12-3 or TRBV12-4 with TRBJ1-2, with D perhaps TRBD1 (6 bases). This CDR3 spans 16 amino acids. Trimming left V 4 bases short and J 3 bases short, with 18 bases between.

This clonotype was observed a few times. This chain uses TRBV12-3 or TRBV12-4 with TRBJ2-1, with D perhaps matching TRBD1 (5 bases). V lost 3 bases and J lost 12, with 21 bases in between. This CDR3 has 15 amino acids. In nucleotides, the CDR3 is TGTGCCAGCAGTTTCGACAGCAACTCCTTGGGTGTGCAGTTCTTC. Translating gives CASSFDSNSLGVQFF.

This clonotype came up a few times. V is TRBV20-1 and J is TRBJ2-7; D gene uncertain. The CDR3 runs to 11 residues. The germline gives CDR1 DFQATT, CDR2 SNEGSKA (reference sequence). Between the trimmed V and J ends, which lost 6 bases and 2 bases, there was a span of 8 bases. This CDR3 reads CSAAAPYEQYF. The CDR3 DNA reads TGCAGTGCCGCCGCCCCCTACGAGCAGTACTTC.

The CDR3 here is CAISPLAGDNEQFF. CDR3 DNA: TGTGCCATCAGTCCACTAGCTGGAGACAATGAGCAGTTCTTC. J is TRBJ2-1 and V is TRBV10-3; D is perhaps TRBD2 (6 bases). This CDR3 spans 14 amino acids. Germline CDR1 ENHRY, CDR2 SYGVKD. The V gene lost 5 bases and the J gene lost 5 bases, with 13 bases spanning the gap.

This clonotype turned up a few times. This chain uses TRBV9 with TRBJ2-3; 8 bases align to TRBD2. Germline assignment: CDR1 SGDLS and CDR2 YYNGEE. After removal of 1 base from V and 5 bases from J, the junction contained 3 bases not matched to a gene. CDR3 size: 14 residues. For the CDR3, the DNA is TGTGCCAGCAGCGTATCGAGCGGGAGAGATACGCAGTATTTT. Translating it yields CASSVSSGRDTQYF.

The chain has TRBV12-3 or TRBV12-4 and TRBJ2-1; 7 nucleotides align to TRBD1. The CDR3 has 11 residues. Unmatched junction bases numbered 7, after V lost 5 bases and J lost 15 bases. In DNA form, the CDR3 reads TGTGCCAGCAGTGCCGGGACAGTGGCGTTCTTC. Translation: CASSAGTVAFF.

This clonotype was recorded at least ten times. V gene TRBV10-3 combines with J gene TRBJ2-1; 9 bases are a match to TRBD2. The germline V gene has CDR1 ENHRY and CDR2 SYGVKD. CDR3 length: 15 residues. Unmatched junction bases numbered 3, after V lost 0 bases and J lost 6 bases. DNA of the CDR3: TGTGCCATCAGTGAGTCGGGACTAGCTACCAATGAGCAGTTCTTC. It translates to CAISESGLATNEQFF.

The sample holds many counts of this clonotype. Germline and junction disagree at one end, which may indicate a read error. The chain carries TRBV7-9 and TRBJ1-1; no reliable D call. The CDR3 has 11 residues. Germline V gene sequence: CDR1 SEHNR, CDR2 FQNEAQ (reference sequence). CDR3 sequence reads: CASSLVTEAFF. DNA of the CDR3: TGTGCCAGCAGTTTAGTCACTGAAGCTTTCTTT.

The V gene is TRBV12-3 or TRBV12-4, the J gene TRBJ1-5; no reliable D call. Trimming took off 6 bases at V and 5 bases at J, with 8 bases between the two ends. The CDR3 consists of 12 residues. This chain's CDR3 is CASSTEYQPQHF. CDR3 bases: TGTGCCAGCAGCACAGAATATCAGCCCCAGCATTTT.

This clonotype was observed at least ten times. V and J are TRBV29-1 and TRBJ2-7; D unresolved. V lost 2 bases and J 5 bases, leaving 22 bases between the germline ends. Germline loops: CDR1 SQVTM, CDR2 ANQGSEA. The length of the CDR3 is 16 residues. The CDR3 region is CSVEKRGNWGRDEQYF. The DNA of the CDR3 is TGCAGCGTTGAAAAACGCGGAAATTGGGGAAGGGACGAGCAGTACTTC.

The rearrangement uses TRBV3-1 and TRBJ2-5; possibly TRBD1 for D (5 bases). CDR1 LGHDT and CDR2 YNNKEL come from the germline V gene (reference sequence). The CDR3 loop spans 14 amino acids. Trimming took off 7 bases at V and 2 bases at J, with 14 bases between the two ends. Here the CDR3 reads CASTTGQGQETQYF. As DNA, the CDR3 is TGTGCCAGCACCACCGGGCAGGGTCAAGAGACCCAGTACTTC.

CDR3 in DNA: TGTGCCAGCAGTTACATTCATGGCGAGCAGTATTTT. Protein: CASSYIHGEQYF. The chain uses TRBV27 and TRBJ2-3, with D unclear. This CDR3 spans 12 amino acids. Germline CDR1 MNHEY, CDR2 SMNVEV (reference sequence). V lost 4 bases and J 11 bases, leaving 13 bases between the germline ends.